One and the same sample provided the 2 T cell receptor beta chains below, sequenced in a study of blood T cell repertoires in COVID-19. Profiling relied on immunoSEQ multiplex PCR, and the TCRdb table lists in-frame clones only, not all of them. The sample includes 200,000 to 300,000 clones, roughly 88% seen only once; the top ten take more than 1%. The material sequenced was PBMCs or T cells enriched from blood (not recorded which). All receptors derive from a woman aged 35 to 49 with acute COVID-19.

CDR3 nucleotide sequence: TGTGCCAGCAGCCAGACAGGGGCCACCGGGGAGCTGTTTTTT. Translation: CASSQTGATGELFF. The rearrangement links TRBV7-3 to TRBJ2-2; 8 bases agree with TRBD1. The CDR3 has 14 amino acids. J lost 4 bases, V lost 5 bases, and 3 bases had no gene match. Germline V CDR1 and CDR2: SGHTA, FQGTGA. The variable domain in full, with the rest retrieved from reference TRBV7-3 and TRBJ2-2, is GAGVSQTPSNKVTEKGKYVELRCDPISGHTALYWYRQSLGQGPEFLIYFQGTGAADDSGLPNDRFFAVRPEGSVSTLKIQRTERGDSAVYLCASSQTGATGELFFGEGSRLTVL.

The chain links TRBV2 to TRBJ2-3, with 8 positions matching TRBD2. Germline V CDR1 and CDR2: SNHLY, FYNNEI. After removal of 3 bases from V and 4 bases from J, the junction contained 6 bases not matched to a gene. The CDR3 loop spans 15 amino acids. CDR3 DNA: TGTGCCAGCAGTGATCCGGGAGGGCTCCCAGATACGCAGTATTTT. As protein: CASSDPGGLPDTQYF.